The 32 T cell receptor beta chains below were found in one sample sequenced in a study of T cells expressing NK-cell markers. TCRdb reprocessed the 5' RACE reads and stores each CDR3 protein as one record, lacking DNA. This sample's clone table lists roughly 420,000 distinct CDR3 sequences. The material sequenced was blood T cells: a sorted CD56 or NKG2C T cell subset, CD4+ or CD8+ T cells, or bulk PBMC T cells (not recorded which). Receptors were obtained from a woman aged 18 to 75 in good health.

The CDR3 reads CSAEGMYNEQFF. V usage is TRBV20-1 and J usage is TRBJ2-1. CDR1 is DFQATT and CDR2 is SNEGSKA in the germline V gene (reference sequence). CDR3 size: 12 residues.

The rearrangement links TRBV15 to TRBJ2-2; the D gene TCRdb calls, TRBD1, cannot be checked with no DNA. CDR3 length: 14 amino acids. Germline CDR1 reads LNHNV; CDR2 reads YYDKDF (reference sequence). CDR3 amino acids: CATSTGLVTGELFF.

This chain uses TRBV20-1 with TRBJ1-2; TCRdb picks TRBD1, but there is no DNA to check that call. Per the germline V gene, CDR1 is DFQATT and CDR2 is SNEGSKA (reference sequence). This CDR3 contains 15 residues. The CDR3 sequence is CSARAGDRGAYGYTF.

The V and J genes are TRBV28 and TRBJ1-5. Germline V gene lookup returns CDR1 MDHEN and CDR2 SYDVKM. The CDR3 spans 14 residues. The CDR3 spells CASSSNPTREPQHF.

J is TRBJ2-2 and V is TRBV15; the D call of TRBD2 rests on TCRdb alone, since no DNA is present to check it. Germline values: CDR1 LNHNV, CDR2 YYDKDF (reference sequence). This CDR3 spans 13 amino acids. The CDR3 protein is CATFAGGGGELFF.

J is TRBJ2-1 and V is TRBV23-1. TRBV23-1 is assigned to the ORF class and has an uncertain function. The CDR3 loop spans 16 amino acids. CDR3 amino acids: CASSPGYQWIMNEQFF.

The rearrangement uses TRBV20-1 and TRBJ2-7; TCRdb's assignment of TRBD2 cannot be checked, as there is no DNA. Germline V gene lookup returns CDR1 DFQATT and CDR2 SNEGSKA (reference sequence). This CDR3 is built from 15 residues. The CDR3 is CSARGGRVVSYEQYF.

The chain carries TRBV4-2 and TRBJ2-1; absent DNA, TCRdb's TRBD2 call cannot be checked. Germline assignment: CDR1 LGHNA and CDR2 YNFKEQ. There are 15 residues in the CDR3. This chain's CDR3 is CASSQVLAGTNEQFF.

The chain is built from TRBV6-2 or TRBV6-3 and TRBJ2-7. CDR1 and CDR2 from the germline V gene are MNHEY and SVGEGT. The CDR3 runs 12 residues. The CDR3 reads CASSYPYYEQYF.

The rearrangement uses TRBV20-1 and TRBJ2-5. The CDR3 is made up of 14 amino acids. In germline, CDR1 is DFQATT, CDR2 SNEGSKA (reference sequence). CDR3 in amino acids: CSARDSSFQETQYF.

The chain links TRBV18 to TRBJ1-2. The CDR3 runs 15 residues. CDR1 is KGHSH, CDR2 LQKENI, per germline. The CDR3 region is CASSPRTEANYGYTF.

The chain joins TRBV7-9 to TRBJ2-1; TCRdb picks TRBD2, but there is no DNA to check that call. The CDR3 is 16 amino acids. Germline assignment: CDR1 SEHNR and CDR2 FQNEAQ (reference sequence). The CDR3 sequence is CASSPTTQGGYNEQFF.

The rearrangement links TRBV12-3 or TRBV12-4 to TRBJ1-4; without DNA, the TCRdb call of TRBD1 cannot be checked. CDR3 length: 12 amino acids. The CDR3: CASGYQGEKLFF.

CDR3 region: CASSQDWTDKNIQYF. The V call is TRBV4-3, the J call TRBJ2-4. Germline CDR1 is LGHNA and CDR2 is YSLEER. There are 15 residues in the CDR3.

V usage is TRBV20-1 and J usage is TRBJ2-5; TCRdb indicates TRBD2, and absent DNA this call remains unverified. Germline V CDR1 and CDR2: DFQATT, SNEGSKA (reference sequence). This CDR3 has 14 amino acids. This CDR3 reads CSAPGGGRQETQYF.

Here the CDR3 reads CASSQSRGRPAEAFF. The chain recombines TRBV23-1 with TRBJ1-1; TCRdb lists TRBD1, though no DNA is available to test this call. TRBV23-1 is annotated as an ORF whose role is uncertain. This CDR3 spans 15 amino acids.

The J gene is TRBJ2-2, the V gene TRBV6-9; TCRdb picks TRBD1, but there is no DNA to check that call. The CDR3 sequence is 18 residues long. Germline V gives CDR1 MNHGY, CDR2 SVAAGI. This chain's CDR3 is CASSYSPLMGRYTGELFF.

The CDR3 sequence: CASSWGAWGGSYNEQFF. The chain joins TRBV5-1 to TRBJ2-1; TCRdb's D call, TRBD1, is unchecked because there is no DNA. The CDR3 length is 17 residues. CDR1 is SGHRS, CDR2 YFSETQ, per germline.

The V call is TRBV20-1, the J call TRBJ2-5. The CDR3 has 13 amino acids. Germline V gene sequence: CDR1 DFQATT, CDR2 SNEGSKA (reference sequence). The CDR3 is CSAVFRKEGTQYF.

The rearrangement uses TRBV14 and TRBJ2-1; TCRdb picks TRBD1, but there is no DNA to check that call. Germline CDR1 SGHDN, CDR2 FVKESK. There are 12 residues in the CDR3. The CDR3 is CASSQVGGGRFF.

This chain links TRBV27 with TRBJ2-2. CDR1 is MNHEY, CDR2 SMNVEV, per germline (reference sequence). CDR3 length: 13 amino acids. This CDR3 reads CASSLVYTGELFF.

This chain uses TRBV9 with TRBJ2-3; the D gene TCRdb calls, TRBD2, cannot be checked with no DNA. The CDR3 covers 16 residues. CDR1 and CDR2 from the germline V gene are SGDLS and YYNGEE. Here the CDR3 reads CASSPQVAGAISTQYF.

The chain carries TRBV12-3 or TRBV12-4 and TRBJ1-5. The CDR3 has 15 residues. The CDR3 region is CASRLGWAVAQPQHF.

The genes are TRBV10-3 and TRBJ2-1; absent DNA, TCRdb's TRBD1 call cannot be checked. This CDR3 has 14 residues. The germline V gene has CDR1 ENHRY and CDR2 SYGVKD. The chain's CDR3 is CATAQGASYNEQFF.

This rearrangement joins TRBV6-2 or TRBV6-3 to TRBJ2-1; TCRdb's D gene call, TRBD2, goes unchecked for lack of DNA. CDR1 is MNHEY and CDR2 is SVGEGT in the germline V gene. The CDR3 is 15 residues long. CDR3 amino acids: CASRTLAGDPGEQFF.

The V gene is TRBV3-1, the J gene TRBJ2-5; the D call of TRBD2 rests on TCRdb alone, since no DNA is present to check it. Germline V gene lookup returns CDR1 LGHDT and CDR2 YNNKEL (reference sequence). This CDR3 has 17 amino acids. The CDR3 reads CASSRRTSGRGGETQYF.

V gene TRBV3-1 combines with J gene TRBJ1-2. Germline CDR1 reads LGHDT; CDR2 reads YNNKEL (reference sequence). This CDR3 is built from 16 residues. The chain's CDR3 is CASSQGLRVGEEGYTF.

V and J are TRBV15 and TRBJ2-5; TCRdb's D call, TRBD2, is unchecked because there is no DNA. CDR3 size: 16 residues. The V gene's germline CDR1 is LNHNV and CDR2 YYDKDF (reference sequence). CDR3 loop: CATSRDSGTSSETQYF.

V and J are TRBV5-5 and TRBJ2-2; TCRdb's D call of TRBD1 is untestable without DNA. The germline V gene has CDR1 SGHKS and CDR2 YYEKEE (reference sequence). The CDR3 sequence is 14 residues long. The CDR3 reads CASSPRTFTGELFF.

This chain's CDR3 is CASSLQSGGMGNEQFF. This chain joins TRBV7-6 and TRBJ2-1; TCRdb's D gene call, TRBD2, goes unchecked for lack of DNA. Germline-derived CDR1 and CDR2 are SGHVS and FNYEAQ. The CDR3 runs 16 residues.

The chain recombines TRBV20-1 with TRBJ2-7; TCRdb indicates TRBD1, and absent DNA this call remains unverified. This CDR3 contains 12 residues. The germline gives CDR1 DFQATT, CDR2 SNEGSKA (reference sequence). CDR3 in amino acids: CSVTGSDYEQYF.

The chain couples TRBV4-2 to TRBJ1-4; no DNA is available, so the TRBD1 call from TCRdb remains unchecked. Germline V gene data show CDR1 as LGHNA and CDR2 as YNFKEQ. The CDR3 extends over 15 amino acids. The CDR3 spells CASSQANRVQEKLFF.